This note documents a single T cell receptor (beta chain) sequence. Antigen unknown. Profiled with immunoSEQ multiplex PCR; TCRdb holds only in-frame clones, not every one. Here the sample spans around 29,000 clones, about 88% being singletons. The record originates from a study of T cells in localized non-small cell lung cancer. Findings of the study overall: Of the top 100 tumor clones, median about 53 were in adjacent lung, approximately 30 among its top 100. Multi-region tumor sequencing was not done, so intratumor heterogeneity could not be excluded. Longer overall survival was associated with a higher density of T cells in the blood. Adjacent uninvolved lung tissue had the highest T cell clonality, exceeding tumor.

Trimming stripped 3 bases from V and 1 base from J, with 15 bases between. Germline V gives CDR1 SGHRS, CDR2 YFSETQ. This CDR3 comprises 16 residues. The gene calls are TRBV5-1 and TRBJ2-3; TRBD1 might be the D (5 bases). This receptor was obtained from a female donor over 55 with stage III squamous cell lung carcinoma. The sample was peripheral blood, taken before any cancer treatment. CDR3 in DNA: TGCGCCAGCAGCTCCCTAACAGGTATTGGCACAGATACGCAGTATTTT. Encoded protein: CASSSLTGIGTDTQYF.